This T cell receptor beta chain derives from a study of OX40 agonist ivuxolimab in advanced cancers. Study-wide results and caveats: There were also nonresponders showing low normalized T-cell clonal expansion.

The table came from immunoSEQ multiplex PCR; TCRdb's copy has only in-frame clones and leaves some out. The sample contains 70,000 or so clones, roughly 80% of which appear only once. With regard to this clone: The antigen remains unidentified.

Germline CDR1 and CDR2: SGHTA and FQGNSA. Trimming stripped 2 bases from V and 7 bases from J, with 14 bases between. The CDR3 covers 15 residues. Source: CD4+ or CD8+ T cells sorted from blood, taken in a trial of the OX40 agonist ivuxolimab. The chain employs TRBV7-2 and TRBJ1-4; a weak D match, TRBD1 (6 bases). The clonotype comes from an adult with an advanced solid tumor such as melanoma, head and neck, liver or kidney cancer. CDR3: CASSLTGRGSEKLFF. CDR3 DNA sequence: TGTGCCAGCAGCTTAACAGGGAGGGGGAGTGAAAAACTGTTTTTT.